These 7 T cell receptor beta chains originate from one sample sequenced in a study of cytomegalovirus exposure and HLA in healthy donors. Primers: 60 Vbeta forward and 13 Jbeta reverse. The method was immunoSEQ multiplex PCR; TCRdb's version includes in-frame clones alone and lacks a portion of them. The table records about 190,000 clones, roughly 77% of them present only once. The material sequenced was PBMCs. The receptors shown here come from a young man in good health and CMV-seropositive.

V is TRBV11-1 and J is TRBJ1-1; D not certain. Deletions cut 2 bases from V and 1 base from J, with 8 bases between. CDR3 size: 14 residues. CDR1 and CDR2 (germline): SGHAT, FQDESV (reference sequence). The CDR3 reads CASSLSLANTEAFF. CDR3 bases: TGTGCCAGCAGCTTAAGTTTAGCGAACACTGAAGCTTTCTTT.

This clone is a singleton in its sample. As DNA, the CDR3 is TGCGCCAGCAGCGCCCGGACAGGGAACGTACAGAACACTGAAGCTTTCTTT. It translates to CASSARTGNVQNTEAFF. The chain combines TRBV5-1 with TRBJ1-1; TRBD1 matches 8 bases. The germline gives CDR1 SGHRS, CDR2 YFSETQ. Trimming at V came to 4 bases and at J to 1 base, leaving 12 bases not matched to a gene. This CDR3 region has 17 residues.

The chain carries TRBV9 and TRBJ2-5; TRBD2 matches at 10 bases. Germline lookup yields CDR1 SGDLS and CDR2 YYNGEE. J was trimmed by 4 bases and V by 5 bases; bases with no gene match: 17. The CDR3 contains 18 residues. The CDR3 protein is CASSLSPLAGTLGETQYF. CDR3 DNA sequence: TGTGCCAGCAGTCTTAGCCCACTAGCGGGGACCCTGGGAGAGACCCAGTACTTC.

CDR3 residues: CASSAWVAGLTDTQYF. The CDR3 bases are TGTGCCAGCAGCGCCTGGGTAGCGGGCCTCACAGATACGCAGTATTTT. The chain employs TRBV7-8 and TRBJ2-3, with 7 bases fitting TRBD2. The CDR3 loop spans 16 amino acids. The V gene end was trimmed by 5 bases and the J gene end by 2 bases; junction bases not matched to a gene: 10. Per the germline V gene, CDR1 is SGHVS and CDR2 is FQNEAQ.

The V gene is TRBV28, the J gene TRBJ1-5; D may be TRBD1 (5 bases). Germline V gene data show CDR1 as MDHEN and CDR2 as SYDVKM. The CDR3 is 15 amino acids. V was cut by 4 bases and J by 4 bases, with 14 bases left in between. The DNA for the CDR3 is TGTGCCAGCAGTTCGCCCTGGGGCCAGAATCAGCCCCAGCATTTT. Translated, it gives CASSSPWGQNQPQHF.

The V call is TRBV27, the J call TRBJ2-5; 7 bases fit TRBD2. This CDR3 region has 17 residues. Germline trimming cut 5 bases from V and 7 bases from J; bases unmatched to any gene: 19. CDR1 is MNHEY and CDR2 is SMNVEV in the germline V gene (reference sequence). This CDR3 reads CASSPRWGAGVEGTQYF. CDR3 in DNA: TGTGCCAGCAGTCCCCGGTGGGGTGCGGGGGTAGAGGGGACCCAGTACTTC.

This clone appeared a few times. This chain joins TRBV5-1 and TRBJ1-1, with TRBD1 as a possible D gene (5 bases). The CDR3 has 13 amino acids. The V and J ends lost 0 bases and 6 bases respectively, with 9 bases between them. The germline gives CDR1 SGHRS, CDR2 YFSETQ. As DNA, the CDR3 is TGCGCCAGCAGCTTGGTAGGCAGGGCTGAAGCTTTCTTT. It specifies CASSLVGRAEAFF.